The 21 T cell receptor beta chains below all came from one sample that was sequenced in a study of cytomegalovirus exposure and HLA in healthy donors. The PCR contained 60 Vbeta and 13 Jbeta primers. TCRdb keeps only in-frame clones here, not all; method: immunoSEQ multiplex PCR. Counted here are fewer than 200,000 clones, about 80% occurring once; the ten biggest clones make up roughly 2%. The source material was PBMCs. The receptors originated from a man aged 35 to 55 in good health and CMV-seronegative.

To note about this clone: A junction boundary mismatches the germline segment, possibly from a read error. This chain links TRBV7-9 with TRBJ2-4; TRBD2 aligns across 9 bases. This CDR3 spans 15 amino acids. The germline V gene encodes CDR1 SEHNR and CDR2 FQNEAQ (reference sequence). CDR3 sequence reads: CASRSLAGVVNSQYF. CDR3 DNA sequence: TGTGCCAGCAGATCCTTAGCGGGAGTTGTGAACAGTCAGTACTTC.

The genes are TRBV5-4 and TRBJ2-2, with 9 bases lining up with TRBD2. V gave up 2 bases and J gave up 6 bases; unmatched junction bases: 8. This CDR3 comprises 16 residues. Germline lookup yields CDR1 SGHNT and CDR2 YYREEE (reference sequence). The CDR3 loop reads CASSFSLREGAGELFF. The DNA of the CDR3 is TGTGCCAGCAGCTTCAGTTTGCGGGAGGGCGCCGGGGAGCTGTTTTTT.

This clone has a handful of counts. CDR3 coding DNA: TGTGCCAGCTCACTGCTAGCGAAAGAGACCCAGTACTTC. This translates into CASSLLAKETQYF. V and J are TRBV18 and TRBJ2-5; D possibly corresponds to TRBD2 (6 bases). With 4 bases removed from V and 3 bases from J, the gap between germline ends came to 9 bases. Germline CDR1 reads KGHSH; CDR2 reads LQKENI. The CDR3 is 13 residues long.

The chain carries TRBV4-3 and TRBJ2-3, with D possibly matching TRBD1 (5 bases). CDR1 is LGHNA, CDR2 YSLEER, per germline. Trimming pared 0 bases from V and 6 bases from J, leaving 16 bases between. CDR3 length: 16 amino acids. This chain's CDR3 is CASSQEGRSTVDTQYF. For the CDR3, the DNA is TGCGCCAGCAGCCAAGAGGGGCGGTCCACCGTTGATACGCAGTATTTT.

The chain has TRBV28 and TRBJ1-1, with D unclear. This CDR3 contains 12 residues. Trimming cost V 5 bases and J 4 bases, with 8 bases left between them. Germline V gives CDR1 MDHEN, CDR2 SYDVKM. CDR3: CASSQVVTEAFF. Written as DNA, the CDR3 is TGTGCCAGCAGTCAGGTGGTCACTGAAGCTTTCTTT. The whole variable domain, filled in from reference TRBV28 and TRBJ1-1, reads DVKVTQSSRYLVKRTGEKVFLECVQDMDHENMFWYRQDPGLGLRLIYFSYDVKMKEKGDIPEGYSVSREKKERFSLILESASTNQTSMYLCASSQVVTEAFFGQGTRLTVV.

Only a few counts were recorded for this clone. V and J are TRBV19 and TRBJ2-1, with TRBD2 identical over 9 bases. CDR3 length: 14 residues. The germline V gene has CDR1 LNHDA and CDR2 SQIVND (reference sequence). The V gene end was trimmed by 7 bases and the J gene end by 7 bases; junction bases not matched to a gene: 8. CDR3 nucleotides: TGTGCCAGTAACCTAGCGGGAAAAGGGAATGAGCAGTTCTTC. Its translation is CASNLAGKGNEQFF.

CDR3 in DNA: TGCGCCAGCAGCGCCCGGGACACAGGCGGCACAGATACGCAGTATTTT. Its translation is CASSARDTGGTDTQYF. This chain joins TRBV5-1 and TRBJ2-3; D might be TRBD1 (6 bases). The germline CDR1 and CDR2 sequences are SGHRS and YFSETQ. The CDR3 is 16 residues long. Between the trimmed V and J ends, which lost 4 bases and 1 base, there was a span of 16 bases.

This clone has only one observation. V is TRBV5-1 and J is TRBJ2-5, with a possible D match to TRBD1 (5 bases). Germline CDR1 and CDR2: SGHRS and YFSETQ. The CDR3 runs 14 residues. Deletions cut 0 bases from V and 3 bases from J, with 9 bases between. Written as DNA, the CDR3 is TGCGCCAGCAGCTTGGTTGGCAGGGAAGAGACCCAGTACTTC. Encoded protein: CASSLVGREETQYF.

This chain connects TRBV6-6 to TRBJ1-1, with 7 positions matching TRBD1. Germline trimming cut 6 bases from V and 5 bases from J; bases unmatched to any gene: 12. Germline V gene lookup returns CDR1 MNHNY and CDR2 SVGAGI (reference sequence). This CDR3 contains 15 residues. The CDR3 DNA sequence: TGTGCCAGCAGGGGACAGCCCTCCGGTTATACTGAAGCTTTCTTT. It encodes CASRGQPSGYTEAFF.

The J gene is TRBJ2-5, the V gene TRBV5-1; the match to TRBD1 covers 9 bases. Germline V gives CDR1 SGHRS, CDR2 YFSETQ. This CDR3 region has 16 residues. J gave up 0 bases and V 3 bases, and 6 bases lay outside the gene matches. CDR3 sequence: CASSSGTGLYQETQYF. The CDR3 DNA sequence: TGCGCCAGCAGCTCAGGGACAGGGTTGTACCAAGAGACCCAGTACTTC.

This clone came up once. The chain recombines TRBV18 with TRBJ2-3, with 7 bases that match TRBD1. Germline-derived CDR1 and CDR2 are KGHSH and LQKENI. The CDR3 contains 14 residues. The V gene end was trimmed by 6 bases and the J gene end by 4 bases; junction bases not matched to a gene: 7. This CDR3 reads CASSPGTDSDTQYF. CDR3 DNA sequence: TGTGCCAGCTCGCCCGGGACAGATTCAGATACGCAGTATTTT.

The CDR3 DNA reads TGTGCCTGGAGAACCTTCGGGACACTAAATTCACCCCTCCACTTT. Amino acid sequence: CAWRTFGTLNSPLHF. This chain joins TRBV30 and TRBJ1-6; TRBD1 is a possible D gene (6 bases). Trimming removed 3 bases at V and 7 bases at J, with 16 bases between. In germline, CDR1 is GTSNPN, CDR2 SVGIG (reference sequence). This CDR3 contains 15 residues.

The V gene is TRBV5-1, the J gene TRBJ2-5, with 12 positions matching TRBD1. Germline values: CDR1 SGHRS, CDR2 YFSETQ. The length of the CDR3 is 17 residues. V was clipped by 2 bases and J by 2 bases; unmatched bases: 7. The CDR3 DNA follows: TGCGCCAGCAGCTTCGGGACAGGGGGCGCCGAGCAAGAGACCCAGTACTTC. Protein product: CASSFGTGGAEQETQYF.

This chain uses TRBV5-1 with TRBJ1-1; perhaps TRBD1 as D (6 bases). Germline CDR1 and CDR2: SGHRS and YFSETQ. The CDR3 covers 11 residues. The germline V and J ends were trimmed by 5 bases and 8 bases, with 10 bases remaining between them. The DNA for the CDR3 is TGCGCCAGCAGTCTTACAGGGGAAGCTTTCTTT. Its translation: CASSLTGEAFF.

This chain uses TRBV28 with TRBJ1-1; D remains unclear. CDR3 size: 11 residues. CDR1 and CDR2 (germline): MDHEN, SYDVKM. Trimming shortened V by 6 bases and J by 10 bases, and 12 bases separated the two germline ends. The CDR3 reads CASSNRVRAFF. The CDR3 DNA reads TGTGCCAGCAGCAATCGGGTTAGAGCTTTCTTT.

The CDR3 protein is CASSPYYDRAEEKLFF. The CDR3 DNA sequence: TGTGCCAGCAGCCCATATTATGACAGGGCGGAAGAAAAACTGTTTTTT. V and J are TRBV7-2 and TRBJ1-4; 7 bases align to TRBD1. The junction had 14 bases not matched to a gene; V was cut back by 5 bases and J by 8 bases. CDR1 SGHTA and CDR2 FQGNSA come from the germline V gene. The CDR3 is 16 amino acids.

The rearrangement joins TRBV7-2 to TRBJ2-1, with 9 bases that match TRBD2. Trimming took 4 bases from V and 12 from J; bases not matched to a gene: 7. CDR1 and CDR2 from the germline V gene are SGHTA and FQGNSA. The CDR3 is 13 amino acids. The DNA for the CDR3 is TGTGCCAGCAGCTCCCGGCGGGAGGGCAGGCAGTTCTTC. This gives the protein CASSSRREGRQFF.

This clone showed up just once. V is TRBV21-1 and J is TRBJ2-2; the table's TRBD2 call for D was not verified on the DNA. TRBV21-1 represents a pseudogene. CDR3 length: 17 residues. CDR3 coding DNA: TGTGCCAGCAGCAAAGTACTAGCACTACTGAACACCGGGGAGCTGTTTTTT. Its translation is CASSKVLALLNTGELFF.

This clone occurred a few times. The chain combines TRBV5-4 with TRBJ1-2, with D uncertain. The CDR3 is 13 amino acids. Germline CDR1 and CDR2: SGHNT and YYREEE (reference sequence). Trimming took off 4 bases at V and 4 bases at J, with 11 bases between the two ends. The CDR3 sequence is CASSRNRGYGYTF. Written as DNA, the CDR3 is TGTGCCAGCAGCCGTAACCGGGGCTATGGCTACACCTTC.

The CDR3 nucleotides read TGTGCCAGCAGCCTCGACAGATCCAATGAGCAGTTCTTC. This translates into CASSLDRSNEQFF. The chain carries TRBV11-2 and TRBJ2-1; D perhaps matches TRBD1 (5 bases). The germline CDR1 and CDR2 sequences are SGHAT and FQNNGV. The length of the CDR3 is 13 residues. V was trimmed by 5 bases and J by 6 bases, leaving 11 bases between them.

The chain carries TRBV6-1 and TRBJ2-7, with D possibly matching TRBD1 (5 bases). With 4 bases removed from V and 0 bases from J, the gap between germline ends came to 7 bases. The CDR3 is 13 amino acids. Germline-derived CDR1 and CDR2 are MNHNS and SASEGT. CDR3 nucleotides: TGTGCCAGCAGTGTCAGGGCCTCCTACGAGCAGTACTTC. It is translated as CASSVRASYEQYF.